The rows below give T cell receptor beta chains drawn from one sample of a study of CD8+CD57+ T cells in acquired aplastic anemia. TCRdb re-called the reads with MiXCR, one entry per CDR3 protein. Among about 98,000 distinct CDR3 sequences listed, 65% to 70% were seen once. The sample was sorted CD4+, CD8+, or CD8+CD57+ T cells (not recorded which) from PBMCs. These receptor sequences come from a human donor with aplastic anemia. CDR3s leave out the opening cysteine and the closing phenylalanine or tryptophan.

v_call	cdr3_aa
TRBV7-9	ASRSVGGRYEQY
TRBV12-3/TRBV12-4	ASNTRTGPFQETQY
TRBV10-3	AISESPLTSGSTDTQY
TRBV25-1	ASSGTGIFKLSTDTQY
TRBV29-1	SVGESDTQY
TRBV2	ASRGTGAYVLT
TRBV20-1	SARAINEQF
TRBV7-2	ASSSRGGAGYEQY
TRBV24-1	ATSVSHLF
TRBV20-1	SARAPRGVYEQY
TRBV5-4	ASSFAGTSSYEQY
TRBV19	ASSMQTGAHHEQY
TRBV2	ASRTGAGSPLH
TRBV2	ASRQGPNSPLH
TRBV10-3	AISVDSSYGYT
TRBV19	ASTRDKYTDTQY
TRBV27	ASSLLAGGGGSYEQY
TRBV20-1	SAREEDYGYT
TRBV4-2	ASSSGPEGRWQF
TRBV15	ATSRDGLGGYGYT
TRBV5-1	ASSRLDGNSPLH
TRBV5-8	ASSIRHYGYT